Described below is a single TCR beta chain sequence and its context. Some clones are missing from TCRdb's copy, which holds only in-frame ones; the method was immunoSEQ multiplex PCR. This sample carries around 150,000 clones, 65% to 85% of them seen once, and the ten largest clones take 3.5% to 4.5%. The sample comes from a study of blood T cell repertoires in COVID-19. Turning to the study itself: In each case, the material was cDNA or gDNA derived from T cells, B-cell-depleted T cells, or PBMCs.

The V gene end was trimmed by 0 bases and the J gene end by 9 bases; junction bases not matched to a gene: 6. Per the germline V gene, CDR1 is MDHEN and CDR2 is SYDVKM. The CDR3 totals 16 residues. The sample consisted of peripheral blood. The sequence came from a woman in her sixties with acute or convalescent COVID-19. J is TRBJ2-1 and V is TRBV28, with 12 bases lining up with TRBD2. The CDR3 here is CASSLWRLAGVGEQFF. The DNA for the CDR3 is TGTGCCAGCAGTTTATGGCGACTAGCGGGAGTAGGTGAGCAGTTCTTC. Drawing the rest from reference TRBV28 and TRBJ2-1, the complete variable domain is DVKVTQSSRYLVKRTGEKVFLECVQDMDHENMFWYRQDPGLGLRLIYFSYDVKMKEKGDIPEGYSVSREKKERFSLILESASTNQTSMYLCASSLWRLAGVGEQFFGPGTRLTVL.